Reported below is one TCR beta chain. Profiling relied on immunoSEQ multiplex PCR, and the TCRdb table lists in-frame clones only, not all of them. The sample contains approximately 60,000 clones, approximately 90% of which appear only once. The V end lost 7 bases, the J end lost 4 bases, and 16 bases lay between the germline ends. The CDR3 spans 14 residues. Germline CDR1 reads MNHEY; CDR2 reads SMNVEV (reference sequence). The data belong to a study of T cell changes during pregnancy in multiple sclerosis. The clonotype originates from a female donor with multiple sclerosis, enrolled in a pregnancy study. The chain links TRBV27 to TRBJ1-1; unclear D gene. The sample in question was peripheral blood, obtained in the first trimester of pregnancy. DNA of the CDR3: TGTGCCAGCACCCCCAGGATTATGAGCACTGAAGCTTTCTTT. This encodes CASTPRIMSTEAFF.